The 3 T cell receptor beta chains reported below all come from one sample, sequenced in a study of shared clonotypes between healthy human individuals. Data came from immunoSEQ multiplex PCR; TCRdb stores just in-frame clones and leaves some out. Found here are 700,000 to 950,000 clones, 96% of them singletons; the top ten hold roughly 0.23%. The naive CD8 population came from CD45RO-negative cells selected for CCR7, without terminally differentiated effector memory CD45RA+ cells. The source material was naive CD8+ T cells sorted from blood. The receptors were sampled from a man aged 25 to 40 in good health.

The genes are TRBV10-3 and TRBJ2-1; D unresolved. The V end was cut by 0 bases, the J end by 0 bases, with 12 bases between. The germline gives CDR1 ENHRY, CDR2 SYGVKD. The CDR3 has 17 amino acids. CDR3 coding DNA: TGTGCCATCAGTGAGTCGATCACAGTGGGCTCCTACAATGAGCAGTTCTTC. Residues: CAISESITVGSYNEQFF.

The chain recombines TRBV7-9 with TRBJ2-1, with TRBD2 identical over 10 bases. The CDR3 is made up of 17 amino acids. After removal of 5 bases from V and 2 bases from J, the junction contained 9 bases not matched to a gene. Germline lookup yields CDR1 SEHNR and CDR2 FQNEAQ (reference sequence). For the CDR3, the DNA is TGTGCCAGCAGCCCGACTAGCGGGCTTCCCGCCTACAATGAGCAGTTCTTC. Residues: CASSPTSGLPAYNEQFF.

This clone was counted once. V gene TRBV2 combines with J gene TRBJ2-2, with D tentatively TRBD1 (6 bases). Germline CDR1 is SNHLY and CDR2 is FYNNEI. With 8 bases removed from V and 0 bases from J, the gap between germline ends came to 22 bases. This CDR3 spans 18 amino acids. The CDR3 nucleotides read TGTGCCAGCTTAGGATCTCGATGGACAGTAACGAACACCGGGGAGCTGTTTTTT. This encodes CASLGSRWTVTNTGELFF.